A single sample gave rise to the 29 T cell receptor beta chains below, sequenced in a study of Graves' ophthalmopathy and Graves' hyperthyroidism. The TCR beta CDR3 regions underwent amplification from RNA transcripts. The authors performed first-round RT-PCR with HTBI primers and then a second-round multiplex PCR. TCRdb called the multiplex PCR reads again in MiXCR, with one record for every CDR3 protein. The profile shows approximately 460,000 distinct CDR3 sequences, approximately 15% of them singletons. Sequencing was carried out using blood. All receptors derive from a woman aged 25-40 years with Graves' ophthalmopathy.

This clonotype was seen many times. The chain is built from TRBV5-1 and TRBJ1-1; 11 bases map to TRBD1. Germline values: CDR1 SGHRS, CDR2 YFSETQ. Losses at the gene ends were 3 bases for V and 3 bases for J; bases not matched to a gene: 7. This CDR3 is 16 amino acids long. CDR3 region: CASSSSDRGPYTEAFF. CDR3 nucleotide sequence: TGCGCCAGCAGCTCCTCGGACAGGGGGCCGTACACTGAAGCTTTCTTT.

This clonotype was observed at least ten times. The chain joins TRBV5-1 to TRBJ2-2, with D uncertain. The CDR3 is 15 residues long. Germline loops: CDR1 SGHRS, CDR2 YFSETQ. The V gene lost 5 bases and the J gene lost 1 base, with 12 bases spanning the gap. CDR3 sequence: CASSKLAMNTGELFF. The CDR3 coding sequence is TGCGCCAGCAGTAAATTGGCTATGAACACCGGGGAGCTGTTTTTT. The full variable domain, with the rest looked up from reference TRBV5-1 and TRBJ2-2, is KAGVTQTPRYLIKTRGQQVTLSCSPISGHRSVSWYQQTPGQGLQFLFEYFSETQRNKGNFPGRFSGRQFSNSRSEMNVSTLELGDSALYLCASSKLAMNTGELFFGEGSRLTVL.

J is TRBJ1-1 and V is TRBV10-3; D is unresolved. With 6 bases removed from V and 3 bases from J, the gap between germline ends came to 14 bases. The CDR3 runs 14 residues. CDR1 ENHRY and CDR2 SYGVKD come from the germline V gene. The CDR3 spells CAIRYSEWDTEAFF. CDR3 in DNA: TGTGCCATCAGATACAGCGAGTGGGACACTGAAGCTTTCTTT.

This clonotype was observed many times. The gene calls are TRBV2 and TRBJ1-1; D uncertain. From germline, CDR1 is SNHLY and CDR2 FYNNEI. V lost 8 bases, J lost 8 bases, and 9 bases lay in between. The CDR3 consists of 10 residues. CDR3 loop: CASVGLEAFF. The DNA of the CDR3 is TGTGCCAGCGTAGGACTGGAAGCTTTCTTT.

This clonotype was picked up many times. This chain uses TRBV5-8 with TRBJ1-6; D is possibly TRBD1 (6 bases). The CDR3 is made up of 14 amino acids. Per the germline V gene, CDR1 is SGHTS and CDR2 is YDEGEE. The V and J ends lost 4 bases and 2 bases respectively, with 7 bases between them. DNA of the CDR3: TGTGCCAGCAGCGGGGGGCCCTATAATTCACCCCTCCACTTT. This encodes CASSGGPYNSPLHF.

This clonotype has ten or more counts. The chain carries TRBV10-2 and TRBJ1-1; 10 bases map to TRBD1. CDR1 is WSHSY and CDR2 is SAAADI in the germline V gene. The CDR3 loop spans 17 amino acids. V trimming: 6 bases; J trimming: 2 bases; junction bases outside the gene matches: 12. The CDR3 DNA reads as TGCGCCAGCAGGACCGGTAGGGGACAGGGGTTTAACACTGAAGCTTTCTTT. Amino acids: CASRTGRGQGFNTEAFF.

A few counts support this clonotype. DNA of the CDR3: TGTGCCAGCAAGGTCACAGGGATTGGGAATGAGCAGTTCTTC. Amino acid sequence: CASKVTGIGNEQFF. The V gene is TRBV2, the J gene TRBJ2-1, with D maybe TRBD1 (6 bases). This CDR3 comprises 14 residues. Germline loops: CDR1 SNHLY, CDR2 FYNNEI. Trimming removed 7 bases at V and 7 bases at J, with 17 bases between.

This clonotype was seen more than once but under ten times. The chain is built from TRBV30 and TRBJ1-1; a possible D gene is TRBD1 (5 bases). The CDR3 runs to 14 residues. CDR1 and CDR2 (germline): GTSNPN, SVGIG (reference sequence). Deletions cut 3 bases from V and 3 bases from J, with 14 bases between. This CDR3 is CAWREGHSYTEAFF. CDR3 nucleotide sequence: TGTGCCTGGAGAGAGGGGCATTCGTACACTGAAGCTTTCTTT.

Ten or more counts support this clonotype. The chain links TRBV11-2 to TRBJ1-3; D uncertain. The V end was cut by 0 bases, the J end by 0 bases, with 12 bases between. This CDR3 has 17 amino acids. The germline CDR1 and CDR2 sequences are SGHAT and FQNNGV. The CDR3 DNA reads as TGTGCCAGCAGCTTAGATCTGGAGCGGTACTCTGGAAACACCATATATTTT. It translates to CASSLDLERYSGNTIYF.

This clonotype came up many times. The V and J genes are TRBV28 and TRBJ1-5, with 7 bases aligning to TRBD1. CDR1 is MDHEN and CDR2 is SYDVKM in the germline V gene. Trimming removed 5 bases from V and 7 bases from J; junction bases left unmatched: 11. This CDR3 is built from 15 residues. The CDR3 spells CASSKRQGGNQPQHF. The CDR3 nucleotides read TGTGCCAGCAGTAAAAGACAGGGAGGAAACCAGCCCCAGCATTTT.

This clonotype was counted many times. The chain has TRBV6-5 and TRBJ2-2; perhaps D is TRBD1 or TRBD2 (5 bases each). The CDR3 is 15 residues long. The germline V gene encodes CDR1 MNHEY and CDR2 SVGAGI. V dropped 2 bases and J dropped 6 bases, with 13 bases sitting between them. The CDR3 bases are TGTGCCAGCAGTTACCCCACAGGAGCGGCCGGGGAGCTGTTTTTT. Translating gives CASSYPTGAAGELFF.

This clonotype came up many times. The rearrangement joins TRBV6-1 to TRBJ1-1; no firm D call. The V end lost 3 bases, the J end lost 2 bases, and 7 bases lay between the germline ends. The CDR3 extends over 13 amino acids. Germline V CDR1 and CDR2: MNHNS, SASEGT. The CDR3 DNA is TGTGCCAGCAGTGAGTGGATTAACACTGAAGCTTTCTTT. It translates to CASSEWINTEAFF.

J is TRBJ2-7 and V is TRBV27; 7 bases align to TRBD1. Trimming took 6 bases from V and 4 from J; bases not matched to a gene: 9. CDR1 MNHEY and CDR2 SMNVEV come from the germline V gene (reference sequence). The CDR3 is 14 residues long. DNA for the CDR3: TGTGCCAGCAGCCCCGGGACAGCTTTATACGAGCAGTACTTC. This encodes CASSPGTALYEQYF.

This clonotype was recorded at least ten times. This rearrangement joins TRBV10-3 to TRBJ2-7; 9 bases fit TRBD2. The V gene's germline CDR1 is ENHRY and CDR2 SYGVKD. This CDR3 is 19 amino acids long. Trimming took 4 bases from V and 2 from J; bases not matched to a gene: 18. The CDR3 spells CAISGDLGPVTSGPYEQYF. The CDR3 DNA sequence: TGTGCCATCAGTGGCGACCTCGGCCCCGTGACTAGCGGCCCCTACGAGCAGTACTTC.

This clonotype was found many times. The V and J genes are TRBV12-5 and TRBJ2-7; either TRBD1 or TRBD2 may fit D (5 bases each). Germline loops: CDR1 LGHNT, CDR2 FRNRAP. Trimming shortened V by 0 bases and J by 1 base, and 10 bases separated the two germline ends. The CDR3 consists of 15 residues. In DNA form, the CDR3 reads TGTGCTAGTGGTTTGGTTGGGGGTCGGTCCTACGAGCAGTACTTC. Encoded protein: CASGLVGGRSYEQYF. Full variable domain (rest looked up from reference TRBV12-5 and TRBJ2-7): DARVTQTPRHKVTEMGQEVTMRCQPILGHNTVFWYRQTMMQGLELLAYFRNRAPLDDSGMPKDRFSAEMPDATLATLKIQPSEPRDSAVYFCASGLVGGRSYEQYFGPGTRLTVT.

This clonotype was seen a handful of times. The chain has TRBV5-1 and TRBJ2-5, with a possible D match to TRBD2 (5 bases). The CDR3 runs to 16 residues. Germline loops: CDR1 SGHRS, CDR2 YFSETQ. The ends were cut back, 5 bases at V and 5 bases at J, with 22 bases in the middle. The CDR3 DNA follows: TGCGCCAGCAGACTCGGGCATCCAGAGGGCTGGGAGACCCAGTACTTC. Translation gives CASRLGHPEGWETQYF.

This clonotype has ten or more counts. The CDR3 here is CASSEVERAYEQYF. CDR3 bases: TGTGCCAGCAGTGAAGTCGAGAGGGCTTACGAGCAGTACTTC. The chain couples TRBV6-1 to TRBJ2-7; TRBD2 is a possible D gene (5 bases). Trimming pared 1 base from V and 4 bases from J, leaving 11 bases between. Germline V CDR1 and CDR2: MNHNS, SASEGT. The CDR3 loop spans 14 amino acids.

The chain couples TRBV24-1 to TRBJ2-5; D may be TRBD2 (7 bases). The V gene's germline CDR1 is KGHDR and CDR2 SFDVKD. This CDR3 has 15 amino acids. V was shortened by 3 bases and J by 1 base, with 11 bases between the two germline ends. In DNA, the CDR3 is TGTGCCACCAGTGATGGGAGGGGGGGCCAAGAGACCCAGTACTTC. This gives the protein CATSDGRGGQETQYF.

At least ten counts were recorded for this clonotype. The rearrangement joins TRBV11-2 to TRBJ1-3; D is unclear. Between the trimmed V and J ends, which lost 5 bases and 7 bases, there was a span of 12 bases. Germline CDR1 reads SGHAT; CDR2 reads FQNNGV. CDR3 length equals 13 residues. This chain's CDR3 is CASSTAPANTIYF. As DNA, the CDR3 is TGTGCCAGCAGCACCGCACCGGCGAACACCATATATTTT.

The table lists this clonotype with many counts. The rearrangement joins TRBV5-1 to TRBJ1-1; TRBD1 agrees at 7 bases. The CDR3 totals 15 residues. Losses at the gene ends were 4 bases for V and 2 bases for J; bases not matched to a gene: 8. Germline V gene lookup returns CDR1 SGHRS and CDR2 YFSETQ. This CDR3 reads CASSSRQGGNTEAFF. DNA for the CDR3: TGCGCCAGCAGCAGTAGACAGGGAGGAAACACTGAAGCTTTCTTT. The full variable domain, with the rest looked up from reference TRBV5-1 and TRBJ1-1, is KAGVTQTPRYLIKTRGQQVTLSCSPISGHRSVSWYQQTPGQGLQFLFEYFSETQRNKGNFPGRFSGRQFSNSRSEMNVSTLELGDSALYLCASSSRQGGNTEAFFGQGTRLTVV.

The sample holds many counts of this clonotype. The V call is TRBV6-1, the J call TRBJ2-7; TRBD1 is a possible D gene (7 bases). Trimming took off 7 bases at V and 0 bases at J, with 16 bases between the two ends. CDR1 is MNHNS, CDR2 SASEGT, per germline. There are 15 residues in the CDR3. CDR3 sequence (DNA): TGTGCCAGCACCCAGGGGGGAAAAAGCTCCTACGAGCAGTACTTC. It translates to CASTQGGKSSYEQYF.

This clonotype was seen repeatedly, ten times or more. The chain recombines TRBV6-1 with TRBJ2-2; the match to TRBD1 covers 10 bases. Germline V gene data show CDR1 as MNHNS and CDR2 as SASEGT. Trimming took 6 bases from V and 5 from J; bases not matched to a gene: 6. The CDR3 consists of 15 residues. The CDR3 nucleotides read TGTGCCAGCAGCCATGGGACAGGGGAAACCGGGGAGCTGTTTTTT. It specifies CASSHGTGETGELFF.

This clonotype has a handful of counts. The chain has TRBV3-1 and TRBJ1-2; no reliable D call. Germline V gene lookup returns CDR1 LGHDT and CDR2 YNNKEL (reference sequence). V was clipped by 0 bases and J by 5 bases, with 10 bases between them. The CDR3 has 14 amino acids. The CDR3 region is CASSQEGRPYGYTF. DNA for the CDR3: TGTGCCAGCAGCCAAGAGGGGAGGCCATATGGCTACACCTTC.

This clonotype appeared many times. The chain couples TRBV28 to TRBJ1-5; 7 bases map to TRBD1. The CDR3 sequence is 14 residues long. Germline V CDR1 and CDR2: MDHEN, SYDVKM. Unmatched junction bases numbered 8, after V lost 7 bases and J lost 5 bases. The CDR3: CASNMRQGHQPQHF. The CDR3 coding sequence is TGTGCCAGCAATATGAGACAGGGCCATCAGCCCCAGCATTTT.

This clonotype came up a few times. The chain carries TRBV6-5 and TRBJ2-4, with TRBD1 matching 9 bases. CDR1 is MNHEY, CDR2 SVGAGI, per germline. This CDR3 spans 18 amino acids. The V and J ends lost 10 bases and 1 base, in that order; junction bases with no gene match: 17. CDR3 amino acids: CATTYRDTGGLAKNIQYF. For the CDR3, the DNA is TGTGCCACCACATACCGAGACACAGGGGGCCTGGCCAAAAACATTCAGTACTTC.

The sample holds a few counts of this clonotype. V usage is TRBV12-5 and J usage is TRBJ1-1; no definite D call. Between the trimmed V and J ends, which lost 0 bases and 6 bases, there was a span of 17 bases. Germline-derived CDR1 and CDR2 are LGHNT and FRNRAP. The CDR3 has 16 amino acids. The DNA of the CDR3 is TGTGCTAGTGGTTTGGTCCTCACGGGAGGAGGGTCTGAAGCTTTCTTT. Translated: CASGLVLTGGGSEAFF.

Ten or more counts support this clonotype. The V call is TRBV28, the J call TRBJ2-7; 8 bases fit TRBD1. J was trimmed by 4 bases and V by 7 bases; bases with no gene match: 6. The CDR3 has 13 amino acids. CDR1 MDHEN and CDR2 SYDVKM come from the germline V gene. Here the CDR3 reads CASNSDRAYEQYF. CDR3 coding DNA: TGTGCCAGCAATTCGGACAGGGCGTACGAGCAGTACTTC. The whole variable domain, filled in from reference TRBV28 and TRBJ2-7, reads DVKVTQSSRYLVKRTGEKVFLECVQDMDHENMFWYRQDPGLGLRLIYFSYDVKMKEKGDIPEGYSVSREKKERFSLILESASTNQTSMYLCASNSDRAYEQYFGPGTRLTVT.

The genes are TRBV5-1 and TRBJ1-2, with TRBD1 matching 8 bases. Unmatched junction bases numbered 6, after V lost 4 bases and J lost 4 bases. The CDR3 is 14 amino acids. CDR1 is SGHRS and CDR2 is YFSETQ in the germline V gene. CDR3 DNA: TGCGCCAGCAGCACTTCTACAGGGGGCTATGGCTACACCTTC. Translated: CASSTSTGGYGYTF.

In its sample, this clonotype was seen many times. The chain links TRBV27 to TRBJ1-1, with 8 bases aligning to TRBD1. Germline CDR1 MNHEY, CDR2 SMNVEV (reference sequence). CDR3 length: 15 amino acids. V trimming: 4 bases; J trimming: 2 bases; junction bases outside the gene matches: 6. CDR3 amino acids: CASSYTGGLNTEAFF. CDR3 coding DNA: TGTGCCAGCAGTTATACAGGGGGTTTAAACACTGAAGCTTTCTTT.